Each of the 15 T cell receptor beta chains below was sequenced from the same sample in a study of Ad26.COV2.S vaccination and SARS-CoV-2 variants. Profiled with immunoSEQ multiplex PCR; TCRdb holds only in-frame clones, not every one. The table includes 350,000 to 400,000 clones, around nine tenths detected once. Treatment meaning: about 20 received Ad26.COV2.S at low or high dose, single or two shots; 5 received placebo; per-sample allocation not given. Repertoires come from day 63 after the first vaccine or placebo injection. The specimen comprised peripheral blood, sampled in a trial of Ad26.COV2.S vaccine versus placebo. The source is a person aged 18 to 65 who received the Ad26.COV2.S COVID-19 vaccine or a placebo.

The rearrangement uses TRBV7-2 and TRBJ1-4, with TRBD1 matching over 7 bases. Per the germline V gene, CDR1 is SGHTA and CDR2 is FQGNSA. CDR3 length: 14 amino acids. V gave up 4 bases and J gave up 6 bases; unmatched junction bases: 5. For the CDR3, the DNA is TGTGCCAGCAGCTCCGACAGGGAGGATGAAAAACTGTTTTTT. Translation gives CASSSDREDEKLFF.

The count of this clone is one. The chain recombines TRBV7-9 with TRBJ2-1; D is uncertain. Germline values: CDR1 SEHNR, CDR2 FQNEAQ (reference sequence). V was shortened by 5 bases and J by 5 bases, with 7 bases between the two germline ends. The CDR3 sequence is 12 residues long. The CDR3 nucleotides are TGTGCCAGCAGCATATATAACAATGAGCAGTTCTTC. The encoded protein is CASSIYNNEQFF.

V gene TRBV4-3 combines with J gene TRBJ1-1; D is undetermined. Trimming pared 0 bases from V and 0 bases from J, leaving 5 bases between. CDR1 LGHNA and CDR2 YSLEER come from the germline V gene. CDR3 length: 14 residues. CDR3: CASSQEGLNTEAFF. For the CDR3, the DNA is TGCGCCAGCAGCCAAGAAGGTCTGAACACTGAAGCTTTCTTT.

The chain combines TRBV7-2 with TRBJ2-3; D gene uncertain. In germline, CDR1 is SGHTA, CDR2 FQGNSA. V lost 3 bases to trimming and J lost 0 bases, with 10 bases between them. There are 15 residues in the CDR3. The CDR3 here is CASSLTYTSTDTQYF. CDR3 bases: TGTGCCAGCAGCTTGACATATACTAGCACAGATACGCAGTATTTT.

The chain carries TRBV4-1 and TRBJ1-1; D is perhaps TRBD1 (5 bases). The CDR3 runs 15 residues. Germline assignment: CDR1 MGHRA and CDR2 YSYEKL. Between the trimmed V and J ends, which lost 3 bases and 1 base, there was a span of 12 bases. The CDR3 DNA sequence: TGCGCCAGCAGCCACCCTACAGGTAAGAACACTGAAGCTTTCTTT. Translating gives CASSHPTGKNTEAFF.

The chain is built from TRBV7-9 and TRBJ2-3; no definite D call. The CDR3 covers 15 residues. V dropped 8 bases and J dropped 3 bases, with 18 bases sitting between them. Looked up from germline, CDR1 is SEHNR and CDR2 is FQNEAQ (reference sequence). CDR3 sequence (DNA): TGTGCCAGCGGCCCGGGTGTTATCGGTACAGATACGCAGTATTTT. Translated, it gives CASGPGVIGTDTQYF.

This clone has just one count. This chain uses TRBV12-3 or TRBV12-4 with TRBJ1-1; possible D gene TRBD1, 5 bases. Trimming removed 7 bases from V and 5 bases from J, with 11 bases in between. The CDR3 extends over 12 amino acids. This CDR3 is CASTNGGTEAFF. CDR3 coding DNA: TGTGCCAGCACCAACGGGGGGACTGAAGCTTTCTTT.

The chain combines TRBV5-4 with TRBJ1-2; D gene uncertain. Germline V lookup: CDR1 SGHNT, CDR2 YYREEE (reference sequence). The CDR3 is made up of 20 amino acids. V was pared by 4 bases and J by 3 bases, with 31 bases between. The CDR3 DNA sequence: TGTGCCAGCAGCCCGGAGGGTGGAGACCGAGGATCCGGAATCGACTATGGCTACACCTTC. Encoded protein: CASSPEGGDRGSGIDYGYTF.

The CDR3 here is CASSQYQGRQETQYF. CDR3 bases: TGTGCCAGCAGCCAGTACCAGGGAAGGCAAGAGACCCAGTACTTC. J is TRBJ2-5 and V is TRBV7-9; D might be TRBD1 (5 bases). V was cut by 5 bases and J by 2 bases, with 15 bases left in between. The germline V gene has CDR1 SEHNR and CDR2 FQNEAQ (reference sequence). The CDR3 is 15 residues long.

This chain joins TRBV6-5 and TRBJ1-3, with TRBD1 as a possible D gene (5 bases). Between the trimmed V and J ends, which lost 8 bases and 2 bases, there was a span of 10 bases. The germline V gene encodes CDR1 MNHEY and CDR2 SVGAGI. The CDR3 totals 13 residues. The CDR3 is CASDGGAGNTIYF. The DNA of the CDR3 is TGTGCCAGCGATGGGGGAGCTGGAAACACCATATATTTT.

The chain links TRBV14 to TRBJ1-4; TRBD1 agrees at 7 bases. This CDR3 spans 15 amino acids. V shed 4 bases and J 7 bases; nucleotides not matched to a gene: 9. The germline CDR1 and CDR2 sequences are SGHDN and FVKESK. The CDR3 nucleotides read TGTGCCAGCAGCCGAGGGACAGTAGAGGGTGAAAAACTGTTTTTT. It translates to CASSRGTVEGEKLFF. Looking up the rest from reference TRBV14 and TRBJ1-4 gives the full variable domain: EAGVTQFPSHSVIEKGQTVTLRCDPISGHDNLYWYRRVMGKEIKFLLHFVKESKQDESGMPNNRFLAERTGGTYSTLKVQPAELEDSGVYFCASSRGTVEGEKLFFGSGTQLSVL.

The J gene is TRBJ2-2, the V gene TRBV19, with 9 bases fitting TRBD2. Trimming at V came to 7 bases and at J to 5 bases, leaving 11 bases not matched to a gene. CDR1 is LNHDA and CDR2 is SQIVND in the germline V gene (reference sequence). This CDR3 region has 16 residues. CDR3 residues: CASTARGGAGTGELFF. The CDR3 coding sequence is TGTGCCAGTACCGCTCGCGGGGGGGCTGGTACCGGGGAGCTGTTTTTT.

The chain recombines TRBV5-5 with TRBJ1-6; D might be TRBD1 (5 bases). Germline V gene sequence: CDR1 SGHKS, CDR2 YYEKEE (reference sequence). The ends were cut back, 3 bases at V and 7 bases at J, with 11 bases in the middle. This CDR3 has 14 amino acids. The CDR3 sequence is CASSSTVVNSPLHF. The CDR3 DNA reads TGTGCCAGCAGCTCGACAGTAGTGAATTCACCCCTCCACTTT.

The chain recombines TRBV6-2 or TRBV6-3 with TRBJ1-5; possible D gene TRBD1, 5 bases. Trimming took off 1 base at V and 1 base at J, with 8 bases between the two ends. The CDR3 consists of 15 residues. CDR1 and CDR2 (germline): MNHEY, SVGEGT. CDR3 in DNA: TGTGCCAGCAGTTACTTTTGGGGGAGCAATCAGCCCCAGCATTTT. As protein: CASSYFWGSNQPQHF.

The chain joins TRBV5-8 to TRBJ1-6; a possible D gene is TRBD1 (5 bases). V was trimmed by 4 bases and J by 7 bases, leaving 9 bases between them. The CDR3 loop spans 13 amino acids. Looked up from germline, CDR1 is SGHTS and CDR2 is YDEGEE. CDR3 bases: TGTGCCAGCAGCCCCGGGGGGAATTCACCCCTCCACTTT. This codes for CASSPGGNSPLHF.